The clone carrying this TCR beta chain was recorded once. As yet, its antigen is unknown. V trimming: 7 bases; J trimming: 5 bases; junction bases outside the gene matches: 7. There are 14 residues in the CDR3. Per the germline V gene, CDR1 is SGHRS and CDR2 is YFSETQ. The TCRbeta library was prepared with unique molecular identifiers. MiXCR, applied by TCRdb to the PCR reads, yields one record per CDR3 protein. The table has some 600,000 distinct CDR3 sequences, roughly 13% seen once. These data come from a study of T-cell reconstitution after alpha-beta-depleted transplantation in children. Study-level findings and limits: It was surviving recipient T cells and thymic progenitors that gave some patients high TCRbeta diversity at day 60.

The sample consisted of PBMCs, mostly from graft donor cells, taken 360 days after TCRalphabeta/CD19-depleted stem cell transplant. The clonotype comes from a male patient between 10 and 17 years old who had a stem cell transplant for acute myeloid leukemia, so the T cells may come from the graft donor. The chain employs TRBV5-1 and TRBJ2-5; TRBD2 aligns across 11 bases. The chain's CDR3 is CASRLAGGGETQYF. The CDR3 nucleotides read TGCGCCAGCCGGCTAGCGGGAGGTGGGGAGACCCAGTACTTC. The variable domain in full, completed from reference TRBV5-1 and TRBJ2-5, reads KAGVTQTPRYLIKTRGQQVTLSCSPISGHRSVSWYQQTPGQGLQFLFEYFSETQRNKGNFPGRFSGRQFSNSRSEMNVSTLELGDSALYLCASRLAGGGETQYFGPGTRLLVL.